This T cell receptor (beta chain) was sequenced during a study of OX40 agonist ivuxolimab in advanced cancers. This clone was counted once. Produced via immunoSEQ multiplex PCR; TCRdb's table is partial and in-frame only. The sample yields some 37,000 clones, 88% seen once. The CDR3 covers 14 residues. Trimming shortened V by 2 bases and J by 2 bases, and 8 bases separated the two germline ends. Per the germline V gene, CDR1 is SGHNT and CDR2 is YYREEE (reference sequence). This rearrangement joins TRBV5-4 to TRBJ1-5; D possibly corresponds to TRBD1 (5 bases). This sample comprised CD4+ or CD8+ T cells sorted from blood, obtained in a trial of the OX40 agonist ivuxolimab. This TCR derives from an adult with an advanced solid tumor such as melanoma, head and neck, liver or kidney cancer. CDR3 in DNA: TGTGCCAGCAGCTTTCAAGGGGGCAATCAGCCCCAGCATTTT. Its translation is CASSFQGGNQPQHF.